This is a list of T cell receptor beta chains from one sample in a study of human T cells and chemical hapten exposure. Using its own MiXCR run on the RACE reads, TCRdb lists one record per CDR3 protein. Among about 340,000 distinct CDR3 sequences, around 7% were seen once, and the ten largest hold 7.5% to 9%. The sequencing here drew on whole blood, taken in connection with sensitization to the hapten diphenylcyclopropenone (DPC). The receptors were gathered from a young woman with alopecia areata. Some clones in this sample may be carry-over from other donors' samples. Each CDR3 is given with its conserved first and last residue. Part of the rows lack a size; the others show once, few, many or a class for expanded clones.

J	size	V	CDR3
TRBJ2-7	.	TRBV5-6	CASTALGFVEQYF
TRBJ2-3	.	TRBV6-5	CASSLGRGVTDTQYF
TRBJ2-7	.	TRBV20-1	CSATSGTGAYEQYF
TRBJ2-3	.	TRBV12-3/TRBV12-4	CASSLRGGETDTQYF
TRBJ2-2	few	TRBV5-6	CASSGWDRGRGGELFF
TRBJ1-1	.	TRBV6-5	CASSYLTGGVTEAFF
TRBJ2-4	many	TRBV20-1	CSARTGGRDIQYF
TRBJ1-4	.	TRBV10-3	CAISESRQGGEKLFF
TRBJ2-1	many	TRBV5-5	CASSSEGQGTWGEQFF
TRBJ2-3	many	TRBV7-3	CASSHGTSNTDTQYF
TRBJ1-5	.	TRBV4-2	CASSQEEVGGNQPQHF
TRBJ1-1	few	TRBV14	CASSRKQNTEAFF
TRBJ1-1	many	TRBV6-1	CASRGQLNTEAFF
TRBJ2-5	many	TRBV5-1	CASSTEFLAGARETQYF
TRBJ2-7	few	TRBV4-3	CASSQETSGTDFYEQYF
TRBJ2-5	many	TRBV20-1	CSAPKGGQETQYF
TRBJ2-3	many	TRBV20-1	CSARRDSLTDTQYF